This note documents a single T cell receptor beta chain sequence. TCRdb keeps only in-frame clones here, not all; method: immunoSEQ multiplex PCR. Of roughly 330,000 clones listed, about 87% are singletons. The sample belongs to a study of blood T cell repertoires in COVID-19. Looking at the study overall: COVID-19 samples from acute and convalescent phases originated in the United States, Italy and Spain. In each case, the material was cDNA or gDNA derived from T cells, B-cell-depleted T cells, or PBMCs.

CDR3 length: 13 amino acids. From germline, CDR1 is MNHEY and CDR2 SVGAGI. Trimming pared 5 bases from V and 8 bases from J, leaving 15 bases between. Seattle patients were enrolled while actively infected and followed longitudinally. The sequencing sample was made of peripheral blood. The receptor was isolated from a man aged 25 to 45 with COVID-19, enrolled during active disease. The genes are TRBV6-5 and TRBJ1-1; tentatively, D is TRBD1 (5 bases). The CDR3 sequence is CASSPPGGSEAFF. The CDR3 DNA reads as TGTGCCAGCAGTCCCCCCGGGGGATCCGAAGCTTTCTTT.